This T cell receptor beta chain was obtained from a study of beta chain features in type 1 diabetes (dated by TCRdb to the late 2010s). For context, the study as a whole: Mean age, gender distribution, total cell number and subset yield did not differ between patients and healthy donors. In the study, recently diagnosed type 1 diabetes patients and matched healthy donors were compared on the TCRB repertoires of their sorted circulating CD4+ T cell subsets. Naive and central memory subsets were obtained from all 30 or so donors, but regulatory and stem cell-like memory subsets were isolated from only 8 patients and roughly 8 healthy donors. Across all samples, fewer than 130 million sorted cells were examined, and cell number per subset correlated strongly with RNA yield.

The entire isolated RNA was reverse transcribed using the High Capacity cDNA Reverse Transcription Kit, and thus expressed TCRB transcripts were sequenced. Deep immunoSEQ sequencing was applied to naive, central memory and regulatory T cell samples, giving an average of approximately 3.8 million total reads per sample. After sorted cells were lysed in RLT buffer, RNA was extracted with DNase-treated RNeasy Micro or Mini kits, with the choice depending on cell number. To prevent cross-contamination, each cell subset was processed individually, whereas patient and healthy donor samples were processed jointly. TCRB sequences were amplified from cDNA with the immunoSEQ multiplex PCR, producing 87-bp fragments spanning the CDR3 region. Sequencing of the amplicons was done on the Illumina HiSeq platform. The original methods were these. Synthetic template baselines were used to correct PCR bias computationally, reads within Hamming distance 2 were collapsed together, and singletons that could not be merged were discarded. Reads were aligned to IMGT to assign V, D and J genes, CDR3 length, and insertions or deletions at six rearrangement sites. Within each subset, clonotype counts were normalized to sorted cell number, after which true diversity and Gini coefficients were computed with the tcR R package. The overlap coefficient, calculated on TCRB nucleotide sequences, was used to quantify repertoire sharing. As a proxy for the pre-selection repertoire, out-of-frame TCRB sequences from naive cells were analyzed. Sourced from immuneACCESS, this table was stored by TCRdb with only in-frame sequences that have V and J called. A share of the clones is absent; for the studies checked, an unresolved V gene accounts for under half, and the remainder has no known explanation. V and J calls plus clone size are reproduced from that table; the DNA served to infer D and trimming. The sample yields 450,000 to 600,000 clones; approximately 30% were counted once. The top ten clones comprise about 0.06% of the sample.

Notes on this clone: There is no known antigen for this receptor. No clone much larger than this one lies a single base away; base qualities are absent.

Each donor gave one peripheral blood draw, averaging approximately 120 mL, which was collected into heparinised tubes. A BD FACSAria II was used to sort naive, central memory, regulatory and stem cell-like memory CD4+ T cells with a panel that included CD45RO, CCR7, CD25, CD127, CD95 and CD27. All sorted populations exceeded 95% purity. PBMCs were isolated right away by Lymphoprep density gradient centrifugation and were stained directly, without culture. So that batch effects would be minimized, each experiment stained and sorted samples in pairs, pairing one healthy donor with one patient. Study-level results and caveats: The naive, central memory and regulatory TCRB repertoires appeared to resemble one another more closely among patients than among healthy donors. Because cDNA was sequenced instead of genomic DNA, activated cells with high expression could be over-represented, although the groups did not differ in activation or CD3 levels. Patients with type 1 diabetes made fewer insertions and deleted more nucleotides at VDJ recombination sites, implying thymic rearrangement abnormalities. Only small numbers of individuals were included in the HLA sub-analyses, which left unresolved whether HLA type had any influence on TCRB rearrangement. PCR may preferentially amplify shorter templates, but because patient and control samples were amplified and corrected together, any resulting skew would affect both groups equally. Type 1 diabetes patients showed a moderate but significant shortening of TCRB CDR3 length in all four CD4+ subsets.

The specimen sequenced was naive CD4+ T cells from blood. The intended sense of this specimen's cell subset or site label: true naive CD4+ T cells. This TCR was recovered from a man aged 18 to 30 in good health.

CDR3 loop: CSVSRDDGQPQHF. The base sequence is TGCAGCGTAAGCAGGGATGACGGACAGCCCCAGCATTTT. The chain employs TRBV29-1 and TRBJ1-5; TRBD1 might be the D gene, on 5 matching bases. For CDR1 and CDR2, the germline V gene lists SQVTM and ANQGSEA. The CDR3, from cysteine to phenylalanine, totals 13 residues. The retained sequence is limited to the CDR3, 39 bases, with the frame set at the first base. V sheds 6 bases and J sheds 7 bases, leaving 16 bases between their ends.